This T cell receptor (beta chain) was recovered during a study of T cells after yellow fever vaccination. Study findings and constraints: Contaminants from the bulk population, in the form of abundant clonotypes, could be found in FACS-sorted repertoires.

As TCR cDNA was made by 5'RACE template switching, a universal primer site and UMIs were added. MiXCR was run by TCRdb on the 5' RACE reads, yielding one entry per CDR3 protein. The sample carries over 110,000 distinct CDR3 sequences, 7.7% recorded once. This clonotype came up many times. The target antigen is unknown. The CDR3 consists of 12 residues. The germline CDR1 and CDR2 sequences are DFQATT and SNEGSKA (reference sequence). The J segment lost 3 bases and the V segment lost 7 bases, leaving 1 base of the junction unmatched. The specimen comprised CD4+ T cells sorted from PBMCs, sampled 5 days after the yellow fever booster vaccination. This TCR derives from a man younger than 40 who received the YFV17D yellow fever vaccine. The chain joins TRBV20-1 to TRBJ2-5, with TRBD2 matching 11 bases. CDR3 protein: CSGLAGKETQYF. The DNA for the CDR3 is TGCAGTGGACTAGCGGGAAAAGAGACCCAGTACTTC.